The 14 T cell receptor beta chains below all came from one sample that was sequenced in a study of T cells in tuberculosis. Method: immunoSEQ multiplex PCR; TCRdb's copy keeps in-frame clones and lacks some. In the table there are tens of thousands of clones, more than 85% of which are singletons. The sample comprised PBMCs. The source of these receptors is a donor aged 10 to 29 with latent tuberculosis or without tuberculosis infection.

CDR3 DNA: TGTGCCAGCAGCCAAGGGCCGGGGACTGAAGCTTTCTTT. It yields the protein CASSQGPGTEAFF. The rearrangement uses TRBV5-6 and TRBJ1-1; D call uncertain. The CDR3 length is 13 residues. Between the trimmed V and J ends, which lost 4 bases and 5 bases, there was a span of 12 bases. From germline, CDR1 is SGHDT and CDR2 YYEEEE.

The chain employs TRBV6-5 and TRBJ2-3; D remains ambiguous. Trimming removed 0 bases from V and 1 base from J, with 8 bases in between. Germline CDR1 and CDR2: MNHEY and SVGAGI. The CDR3 is 15 residues long. In DNA form, the CDR3 reads TGTGCCAGCAGTTACTCGAGGATCCGCACAGATACGCAGTATTTT. Amino acid sequence: CASSYSRIRTDTQYF.

CDR3: CSVDTGGSGNTIYF. CDR3 DNA: TGCAGCGTTGACACCGGTGGGAGCGGAAACACCATATATTTT. This sequence joins TRBV29-1 and TRBJ1-3; D gene ambiguous. The CDR3 extends over 14 amino acids. The germline V gene has CDR1 SQVTM and CDR2 ANQGSEA. V lost 3 bases and J lost 4, with 13 bases in between.

The rearrangement links TRBV6-4 to TRBJ1-2; 8 bases agree with TRBD1. V was clipped by 2 bases and J by 6 bases; unmatched bases: 23. Germline CDR1 and CDR2: MRHNA and SNTAGT. There are 20 residues in the CDR3. CDR3 in DNA: TGTGCCAGCAGTGACCCCGCTCTCGACAGGGGAAGGGTTCGGGGGGATGGCTACACCTTC. Its protein product is CASSDPALDRGRVRGDGYTF.

The genes are TRBV6-1 and TRBJ2-7; 9 positions match TRBD1. Germline loops: CDR1 MNHNS, CDR2 SASEGT. The trim removed 3 bases at V and 5 bases at J, leaving 8 bases unmatched. The CDR3 loop spans 15 amino acids. The CDR3 sequence: CASSELGQGGHEQYF. As DNA, the CDR3 is TGTGCCAGCAGTGAGTTGGGACAGGGAGGCCACGAGCAGTACTTC.

This clone has a single count. V usage is TRBV9 and J usage is TRBJ2-4; D might be TRBD1 (6 bases). The CDR3 consists of 14 residues. Germline lookup yields CDR1 SGDLS and CDR2 YYNGEE. The V and J ends lost 2 bases and 5 bases respectively, with 11 bases between them. The CDR3 spells CASSVSGAQNIQYF. The CDR3, as DNA: TGTGCCAGCAGCGTTTCAGGGGCTCAAAACATTCAGTACTTC.

The rearrangement uses TRBV7-8 and TRBJ2-7, with 9 nucleotides matching TRBD2. The ends lost 5 bases at V and 0 bases at J; junction bases unmatched: 11. In germline, CDR1 is SGHVS, CDR2 FQNEAQ. The CDR3 totals 17 residues. CDR3 sequence (DNA): TGTGCCAGCAGCCTAACACTTACTAGCGGGTACTCCTACGAGCAGTACTTC. It codes for CASSLTLTSGYSYEQYF.

The V and J genes are TRBV2 and TRBJ2-7; 9 bases match TRBD1. Germline V CDR1 and CDR2: SNHLY, FYNNEI. The CDR3 totals 14 residues. Germline trimming cut 8 bases from V and 0 bases from J; bases unmatched to any gene: 5. CDR3 amino acids: CASQQGATSYEQYF. In DNA form, the CDR3 reads TGTGCCAGCCAACAGGGGGCGACCTCCTACGAGCAGTACTTC.

The rearrangement links TRBV10-3 to TRBJ2-7; a weak D match, TRBD1 (6 bases). Deletions cut 0 bases from V and 2 bases from J, with 14 bases between. Per the germline V gene, CDR1 is ENHRY and CDR2 is SYGVKD. The CDR3 contains 16 residues. CDR3 DNA sequence: TGTGCCATCAGTGAGTCGGGGGCTCACCTCACCTACGAGCAGTACTTC. The encoded protein is CAISESGAHLTYEQYF.

This clone came up once. The rearrangement joins TRBV27 to TRBJ2-2, with 8 nucleotides matching TRBD1. The CDR3 consists of 15 residues. V gave up 2 bases and J gave up 8 bases; unmatched junction bases: 7. CDR1 MNHEY and CDR2 SMNVEV come from the germline V gene (reference sequence). CDR3 DNA sequence: TGTGCCAGCAGTTTAACCGGGACAGGCCGTGGGGAGCTGTTTTTT. This codes for CASSLTGTGRGELFF.

The chain combines TRBV5-4 with TRBJ2-1; tentatively, D is TRBD2 (5 bases). Germline CDR1 SGHNT, CDR2 YYREEE (reference sequence). V shed 2 bases and J shed 0 bases, with 15 bases lying between them. The CDR3 covers 17 residues. The CDR3 nucleotides are TGTGCCAGCAGCTTTAACCCTAGCTTGAGCTCCTACAATGAGCAGTTCTTC. It translates to CASSFNPSLSSYNEQFF.

V is TRBV6-5 and J is TRBJ1-2, with TRBD1 identical over 8 bases. V dropped 4 bases and J dropped 4; count of bases not matched to a gene: 11. The CDR3 runs to 16 residues. CDR1 MNHEY and CDR2 SVGAGI come from the germline V gene. CDR3: CASSLDRGSGLYGYTF. The CDR3 nucleotides read TGTGCCAGCAGTTTAGACAGGGGTTCGGGCCTCTATGGCTACACCTTC.

This clone is termed medium-sized. The CDR3 loop reads CSVGDNGVGYTF. The CDR3 DNA follows: TGCAGCGTTGGGGACAACGGAGTTGGCTACACCTTC. This chain uses TRBV29-1 with TRBJ1-2; tentatively, D is TRBD1 (6 bases). Trimming removed 4 bases at V and 7 bases at J, with 13 bases between. Per the germline V gene, CDR1 is SQVTM and CDR2 is ANQGSEA. This CDR3 is built from 12 residues. The whole variable domain, remainder taken from reference TRBV29-1 and TRBJ1-2, is SAVISQKPSRDICQRGTSLTIQCQVDSQVTMMFWYRQQPGQSLTLIATANQGSEATYESGFVIDKFPISRPNLTFSTLTVSNMSPEDSSIYLCSVGDNGVGYTFGSGTRLTVV.

The chain couples TRBV5-8 to TRBJ1-3; 10 bases are a match to TRBD1. Germline CDR1 SGHTS, CDR2 YDEGEE. V was clipped by 0 bases and J by 4 bases; unmatched bases: 1. CDR3 length equals 15 residues. The CDR3 protein is CASSLGTGGGNTIYF. The DNA of the CDR3 is TGTGCCAGCAGCTTGGGGACAGGGGGAGGAAACACCATATATTTT.